Included here is one T cell receptor (beta chain) sequence, with context. Its specificity is not known. The CDR3 sequence is 15 residues long. CDR1 SQVTM and CDR2 ANQGSEA come from the germline V gene. The V and J ends lost 5 bases and 8 bases, in that order; junction bases with no gene match: 12. This specimen comes from a study of shared clonotypes between healthy human individuals. The repertoire was sequenced with immunoSEQ multiplex PCR; TCRdb's copy has only in-frame clones and lacks some. The repertoire holds more than 400,000 clones, with approximately 82% as singletons. Findings and limits, study-wide: Sequencing depth was expected to affect clonotype sharing among donors.

The clonotype originates from a woman aged 35 to 49 in good health. Some clones in this sample may be carry-over from other donors' samples. Sequenced input: PBMCs. V gene TRBV29-1 combines with J gene TRBJ2-1; 10 bases map to TRBD2. The CDR3 loop reads CSVLYTSGKSDEQFF. CDR3 sequence (DNA): TGCAGCGTTCTTTACACTAGCGGGAAGAGTGATGAGCAGTTCTTC.